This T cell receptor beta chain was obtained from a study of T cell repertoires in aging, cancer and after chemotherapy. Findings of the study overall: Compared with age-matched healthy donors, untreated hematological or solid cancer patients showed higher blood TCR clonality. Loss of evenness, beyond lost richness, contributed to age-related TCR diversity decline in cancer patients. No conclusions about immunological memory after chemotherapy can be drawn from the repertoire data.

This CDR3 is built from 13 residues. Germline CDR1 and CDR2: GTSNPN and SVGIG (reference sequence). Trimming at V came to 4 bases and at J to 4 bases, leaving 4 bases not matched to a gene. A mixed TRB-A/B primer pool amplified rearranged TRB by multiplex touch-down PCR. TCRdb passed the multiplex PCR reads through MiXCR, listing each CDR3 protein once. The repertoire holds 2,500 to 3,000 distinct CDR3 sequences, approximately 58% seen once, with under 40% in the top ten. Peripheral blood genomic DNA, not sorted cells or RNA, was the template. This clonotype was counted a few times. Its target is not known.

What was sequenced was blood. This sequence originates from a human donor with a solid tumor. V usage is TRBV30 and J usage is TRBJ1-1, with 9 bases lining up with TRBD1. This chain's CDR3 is CAWTRQGGTEAFF. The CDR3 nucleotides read TGTGCCTGGACAAGACAGGGGGGCACTGAAGCTTTCTTT.